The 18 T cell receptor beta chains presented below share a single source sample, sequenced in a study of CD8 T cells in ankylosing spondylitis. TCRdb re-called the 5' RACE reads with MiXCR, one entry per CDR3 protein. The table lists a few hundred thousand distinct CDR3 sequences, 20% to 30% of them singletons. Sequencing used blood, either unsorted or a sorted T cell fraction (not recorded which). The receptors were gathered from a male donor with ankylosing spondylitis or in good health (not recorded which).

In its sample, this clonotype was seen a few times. DNA of the CDR3: TGTGCCATCAGCGGGACAGGCAAAAACATTCAGTACTTC. Protein product: CAISGTGKNIQYF. The chain couples TRBV10-3 to TRBJ2-4; 8 positions agree with TRBD1. The CDR3 is made up of 13 amino acids. The trim removed 6 bases at V and 3 bases at J, leaving 1 base unmatched. Per the germline V gene, CDR1 is ENHRY and CDR2 is SYGVKD.

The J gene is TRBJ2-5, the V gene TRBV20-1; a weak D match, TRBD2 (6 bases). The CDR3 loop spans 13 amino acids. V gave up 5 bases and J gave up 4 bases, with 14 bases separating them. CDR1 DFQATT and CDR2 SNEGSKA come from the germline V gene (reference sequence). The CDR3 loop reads CSAPLTSRETQYF. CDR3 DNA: TGCAGTGCTCCCCTCACTAGCCGAGAGACCCAGTACTTC.

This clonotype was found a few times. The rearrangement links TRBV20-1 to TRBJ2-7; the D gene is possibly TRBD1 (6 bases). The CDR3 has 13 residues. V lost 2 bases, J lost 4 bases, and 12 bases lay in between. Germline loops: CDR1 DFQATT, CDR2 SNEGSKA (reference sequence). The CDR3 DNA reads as TGCAGTGCTAGAAGCTGGGACAAATACGAGCAGTACTTC. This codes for CSARSWDKYEQYF.

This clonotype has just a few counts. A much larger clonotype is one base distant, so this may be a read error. The CDR3 region has the DNA TGTGCCAGCAGTTTACAGGGGAGCACTGAAGTTTTCTTT. As protein: CASSLQGSTEVFF. V and J are TRBV12-3 or TRBV12-4 and TRBJ1-1, with D tentatively TRBD1 (6 bases). CDR3 length: 13 amino acids.

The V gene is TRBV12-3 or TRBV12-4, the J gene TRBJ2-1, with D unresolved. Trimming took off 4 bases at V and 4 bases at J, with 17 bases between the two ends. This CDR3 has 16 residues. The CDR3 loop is CASSSVKGPAYNEQFF. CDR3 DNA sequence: TGTGCCAGCAGTTCGGTCAAAGGTCCCGCTTACAATGAGCAGTTCTTC.

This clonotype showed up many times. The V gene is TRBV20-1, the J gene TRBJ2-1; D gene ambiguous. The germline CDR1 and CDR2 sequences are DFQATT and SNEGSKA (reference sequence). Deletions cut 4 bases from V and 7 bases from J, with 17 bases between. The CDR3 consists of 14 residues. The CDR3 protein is CSAIQAALGNEQFF. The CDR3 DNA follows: TGCAGTGCTATCCAGGCGGCCTTGGGGAATGAGCAGTTCTTC.

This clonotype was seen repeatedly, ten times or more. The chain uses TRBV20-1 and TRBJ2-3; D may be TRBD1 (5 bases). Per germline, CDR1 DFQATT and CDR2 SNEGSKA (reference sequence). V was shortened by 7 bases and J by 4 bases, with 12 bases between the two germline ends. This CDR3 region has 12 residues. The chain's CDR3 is CSGPGQADTQYF. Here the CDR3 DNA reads TGCAGTGGTCCAGGGCAGGCAGATACGCAGTATTTT.

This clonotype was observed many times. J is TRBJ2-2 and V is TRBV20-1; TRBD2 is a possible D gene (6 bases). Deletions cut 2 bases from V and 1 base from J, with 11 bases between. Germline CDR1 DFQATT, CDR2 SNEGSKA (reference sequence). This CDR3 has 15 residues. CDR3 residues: CSARKLGGNTGELFF. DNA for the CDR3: TGCAGTGCTAGAAAGCTCGGGGGGAACACCGGGGAGCTGTTTTTT.

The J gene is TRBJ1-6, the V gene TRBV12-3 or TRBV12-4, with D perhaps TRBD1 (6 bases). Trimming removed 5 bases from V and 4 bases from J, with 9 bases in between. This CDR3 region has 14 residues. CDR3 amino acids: CASSRQEYNSPLHF. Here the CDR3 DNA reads TGTGCCAGCAGTCGACAGGAATATAATTCACCCCTCCACTTT.

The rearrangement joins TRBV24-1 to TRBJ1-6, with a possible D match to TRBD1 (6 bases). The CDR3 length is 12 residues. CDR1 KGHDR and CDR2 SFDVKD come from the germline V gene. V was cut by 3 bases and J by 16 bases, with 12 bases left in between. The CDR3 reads CATSDAGDHLHF. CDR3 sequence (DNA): TGTGCCACCAGTGATGCAGGGGATCATCTCCACTTT.

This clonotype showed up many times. Here the CDR3 DNA reads TGCAGTGCTAGCCCCAGGGCTGGAAACACCATATATTTT. Translation: CSASPRAGNTIYF. The chain is built from TRBV20-1 and TRBJ1-3; D perhaps matches TRBD1 (5 bases). V was clipped by 3 bases and J by 2 bases, with 8 bases between them. The CDR3 extends over 13 amino acids. Per the germline V gene, CDR1 is DFQATT and CDR2 is SNEGSKA (reference sequence).

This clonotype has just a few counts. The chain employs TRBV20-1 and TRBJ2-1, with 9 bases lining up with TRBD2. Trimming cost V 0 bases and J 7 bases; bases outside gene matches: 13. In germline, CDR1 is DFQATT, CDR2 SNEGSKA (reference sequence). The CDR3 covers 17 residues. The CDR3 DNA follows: TGCAGTGCTAGAGATCCGAGTGAGCGGGGGGTTCGAAATGAGCAGTTCTTC. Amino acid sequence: CSARDPSERGVRNEQFF.

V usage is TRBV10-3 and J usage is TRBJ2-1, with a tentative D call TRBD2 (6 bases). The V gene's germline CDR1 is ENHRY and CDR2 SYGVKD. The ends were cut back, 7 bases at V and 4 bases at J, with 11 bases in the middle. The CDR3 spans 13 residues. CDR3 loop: CAITGVGYNEQFF. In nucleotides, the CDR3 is TGTGCCATCACGGGGGTGGGTTACAATGAGCAGTTCTTC.

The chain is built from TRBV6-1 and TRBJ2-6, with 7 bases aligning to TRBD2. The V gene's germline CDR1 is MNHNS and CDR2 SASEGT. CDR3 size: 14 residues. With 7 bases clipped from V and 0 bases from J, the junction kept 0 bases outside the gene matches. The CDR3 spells CASKRDSGANVLTF. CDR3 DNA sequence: TGTGCCAGCAAGCGGGACTCTGGGGCCAACGTCCTGACTTTC.

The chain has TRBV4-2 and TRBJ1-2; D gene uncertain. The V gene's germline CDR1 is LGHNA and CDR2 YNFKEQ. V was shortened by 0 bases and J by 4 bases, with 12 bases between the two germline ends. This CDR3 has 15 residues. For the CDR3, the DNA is TGTGCCAGCAGCCAAGATCGCGGCCCCTCCTATGGCTACACCTTC. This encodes CASSQDRGPSYGYTF.

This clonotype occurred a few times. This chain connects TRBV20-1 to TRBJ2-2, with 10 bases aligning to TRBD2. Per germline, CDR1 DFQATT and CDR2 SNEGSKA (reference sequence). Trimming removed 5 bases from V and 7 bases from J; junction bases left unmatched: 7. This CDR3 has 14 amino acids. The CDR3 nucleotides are TGCAGTGCTCCCAGCGGGGGGGCTAACGGGGAGCTGTTTTTT. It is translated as CSAPSGGANGELFF.

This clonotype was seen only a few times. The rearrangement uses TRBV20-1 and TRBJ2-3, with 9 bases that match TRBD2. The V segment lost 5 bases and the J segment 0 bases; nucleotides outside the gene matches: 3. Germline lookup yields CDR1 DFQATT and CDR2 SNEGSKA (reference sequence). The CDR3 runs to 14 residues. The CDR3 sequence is CSASSGDSTDTQYF. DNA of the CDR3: TGCAGTGCTTCTAGCGGGGACAGCACAGATACGCAGTATTTT.

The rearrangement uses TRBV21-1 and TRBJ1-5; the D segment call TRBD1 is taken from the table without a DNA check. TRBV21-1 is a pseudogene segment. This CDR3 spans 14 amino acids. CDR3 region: CASSDPTGDRPQHF. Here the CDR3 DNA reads TGTGCCAGCAGCGACCCAACAGGGGATCGGCCCCAGCATTTT.